The 3 T cell receptor beta chains below were found in one sample sequenced in a study of CD8 T cells in ankylosing spondylitis (dated by TCRdb to between 2016 and 2019). The library was made by 5' RACE. Sequencing was performed on an Illumina HiSeq 2500. TCRdb passed the public sequencing reads through fastp at Q25 and MiXCR, retaining productive beta sequences. Rows merge per CDR3 protein into single entries with the most common DNA and genes. This sample holds 250,000 to 300,000 distinct CDR3 sequences; about a sixth were observed only once. The ten largest account for more than 25% of the sample. The sequenced sample consisted of blood, either unsorted or a sorted T cell fraction (not recorded which). All receptors come from a male donor with ankylosing spondylitis or in good health (not recorded which).

This chain links TRBV29-1 with TRBJ1-4, with D tentatively TRBD1 (6 bases). Trimming removed 0 bases at V and 0 bases at J, with 11 bases between. Germline V CDR1 and CDR2: SQVTM, ANQGSEA. The CDR3 totals 16 residues. Here the CDR3 reads CSVEDPGTPTNEKLFF. CDR3 nucleotides: TGCAGCGTTGAAGATCCCGGGACACCAACTAATGAAAAACTGTTTTTT.

This clonotype was observed a handful of times. The rearrangement uses TRBV12-3 or TRBV12-4 and TRBJ2-2, with D perhaps being TRBD1 or TRBD2 (7 bases each). The germline V and J ends were trimmed by 7 bases and 1 base, with 16 bases remaining between them. CDR3 length: 16 residues. For the CDR3, the DNA is TGTGCCAGCACGGACCAGGGGGGGCGGAACACCGGGGAGCTGTTTTTT. Encoded protein: CASTDQGGRNTGELFF.

The rearrangement links TRBV7-6 to TRBJ2-7, with TRBD2 matching over 10 bases. The J segment lost 6 bases and the V segment lost 6 bases, leaving 11 bases of the junction unmatched. The CDR3 covers 15 residues. Germline CDR1 SGHVS, CDR2 FNYEAQ. CDR3 DNA sequence: TGTGCCAGCAGTCCCCTCCTGGGGACTAGCGCCGAGCAGTACTTC. Amino acid sequence: CASSPLLGTSAEQYF.